A selection of T cell receptor beta chains follows, all from one sample in a study of T cell responses to AZD1222 COVID-19 vaccine. Data came from immunoSEQ multiplex PCR; TCRdb stores just in-frame clones and leaves some out. Of some 150,000 clones in the sample, 89% are singletons; the top ten hold over 2.5%. The sequencing used peripheral blood, collected on day 0 of AZD1222 vaccination. The receptors derive from an adult in good health. CDR3s include the opening cysteine and the closing phenylalanine or tryptophan. The D gene is left open where the match is weak. Clone size is stated in some rows and not others, as once, few, many or a class when expanded.

J,D,size,V,CDR3,DNA
TRBJ2-6,-,many,TRBV4-3,CASSQDRASGANVLTF,TGCGCCAGCAGCCAAGACAGGGCCTCTGGGGCCAACGTCCTGACTTTC
TRBJ2-7,-,-,TRBV4-3,CASSQDRQFEQYF,TGCGCCAGCAGCCAAGATCGACAGTTCGAGCAGTACTTC
TRBJ1-6,-,-,TRBV6-5,CASSYGGSWNSPLHF,TGTGCCAGCAGTTATGGGGGTAGTTGGAATTCACCCCTCCACTTT
TRBJ2-5,-,-,TRBV5-1,CASSLVTAQETQYF,TGCGCCAGCAGCTTGGTGACAGCCCAAGAGACCCAGTACTTC
TRBJ2-4,-,-,TRBV7-9,CASSPDLAKNIQYF,TGTGCCAGCAGCCCCGACTTAGCCAAAAACATTCAGTACTTC
TRBJ2-4,TRBD2,-,TRBV7-2,CASSLASSGRQNIQYF,TGTGCCAGCAGCTTAGCGTCTAGCGGGAGGCAAAACATTCAGTACTTC
TRBJ1-4,-,-,TRBV28,CATLGGAGEKLFF,TGTGCCACCCTAGGGGGGGCTGGTGAAAAACTGTTTTTT
TRBJ2-5,TRBD2,once,TRBV7-9,CASSPGRGETQYF,TGTGCCAGCAGCCCGGGGAGGGGTGAGACCCAGTACTTC
TRBJ2-7,-,-,TRBV6-6,CASSYGGDSEYF,TGTGCCAGCAGTTACGGAGGAGACAGCGAGTACTTC
TRBJ2-2,-,-,TRBV28,CASIGAGSENTGELFF,TGTGCCAGCATAGGGGCGGGAAGTGAGAACACCGGGGAGCTGTTTTTT
TRBJ2-7,-,-,TRBV7-8,CASSGARVPNEQYF,TGTGCCAGCAGCGGGGCCCGGGTCCCCAACGAGCAGTACTTC
TRBJ1-2,-,-,TRBV7-9,CASSRDTNYGYTF,TGTGCCAGCAGCCGGGACACCAACTATGGCTACACCTTC
TRBJ1-1,-,-,TRBV11-3,CASSLEQTTEAFF,TGTGCCAGCAGCTTAGAACAGACCACTGAAGCTTTCTTT
TRBJ2-1,-,-,TRBV4-1,CASNRYPGGLYNEQFF,TGCGCCAGCAACCGATACCCTGGGGGTTTGTACAATGAGCAGTTCTTC
TRBJ1-1,-,once,TRBV2,CASSDPGGRKAFF,TGTGCCAGCAGTGACCCCGGGGGGCGGAAAGCTTTCTTT
TRBJ2-7,-,-,TRBV5-1,CASSRDKGEQYF,TGCGCCAGCAGCCGGGACAAGGGGGAGCAGTACTTC
TRBJ2-7,TRBD2,-,TRBV4-1,CASSQGPSGTSGSYEQYF,TGCGCCAGCAGCCAAGGACCGTCCGGGACTAGCGGGAGTTACGAGCAGTACTTC
TRBJ2-7,-,-,TRBV6-5,CASSPLMTESYEQYF,TGTGCCAGCAGTCCCTTAATGACAGAGTCCTACGAGCAGTACTTC
TRBJ1-1,-,-,TRBV9,CASSVDWGNTEAFF,TGTGCCAGCAGTGTAGATTGGGGGAACACTGAAGCTTTCTTT
TRBJ2-3,TRBD1,-,TRBV6-4,CASSGGGEADTQYF,TGTGCCAGCAGTGGAGGGGGCGAGGCAGATACGCAGTATTTT